This paragraph reports one T cell receptor (beta chain). The antigen is unknown. RNA transcripts served as the template for amplifying TCR beta CDR3 regions. Primed by the HTBI set, a first-round RT-PCR was run on the TCR CDR3. TCRdb re-derived calls from the multiplex PCR reads in MiXCR, one entry per CDR3 protein. Among 650,000 to 750,000 distinct CDR3 sequences, 12% to 15% were seen once, and the ten largest hold roughly a tenth. Stable hyperthyroidism: no ophthalmopathy progression over 18 months of follow-up. It was uncontrolled infection, other autoimmune disease, pregnancy or lactation that excluded patients. CDR3 size: 15 residues. Trimming pared 9 bases from V and 5 bases from J, leaving 22 bases between. The germline CDR1 and CDR2 sequences are SGHTA and FQGNSA. The record originates from a study of T cells in Graves' hyperthyroidism and ophthalmopathy. Across the whole study: At the time of initial diagnosis and before any treatment, peripheral blood was collected. Findings of the study overall: Among clonotypes expanded in thyroid above 0.001, most were also found in blood.

Sequences were obtained from blood. The origin of this receptor is a woman aged 18-30 years with Graves' hyperthyroidism. The genes are TRBV7-2 and TRBJ2-5; possibly TRBD2 for D (7 bases). CDR3 sequence (DNA): TGTGCCAGTTTCATGACGGGGGGCATCGAGGAGACCCAGTACTTC. Translated: CASFMTGGIEETQYF.